The 6 T cell receptor beta chains presented below share a single source sample, sequenced in a study of blood T cell repertoires in COVID-19. Sequencing used immunoSEQ multiplex PCR; TCRdb keeps in-frame clones, though not all of them. The sample lists roughly 230,000 clones, 85% seen once, with approximately 5.1% in the top ten. Sequencing input: peripheral blood. The receptor set was obtained from a man between 50 and 59 years old with COVID-19, enrolled during active disease.

This chain links TRBV2 with TRBJ2-2; D is perhaps TRBD1 (6 bases). Germline assignment: CDR1 SNHLY and CDR2 FYNNEI. This CDR3 has 15 residues. V lost 4 bases and J 5 bases, leaving 14 bases between the germline ends. The CDR3 bases are TGTGCCAGCAGTGTTTATGCAGGGGAAACCGGGGAGCTGTTTTTT. Protein sequence: CASSVYAGETGELFF.

The V gene is TRBV19, the J gene TRBJ1-1; TRBD1 might be the D (5 bases). Per the germline V gene, CDR1 is LNHDA and CDR2 is SQIVND (reference sequence). This CDR3 spans 15 amino acids. V was clipped by 5 bases and J by 2 bases, with 15 bases between them. CDR3 coding DNA: TGTGCCAGTAGTCCCAGACAGAATCCCAACACTGAAGCTTTCTTT. As protein: CASSPRQNPNTEAFF.

On this clone: Additional DNA sequences in this sample encode the identical CDR3. The chain uses TRBV5-1 and TRBJ2-5; 8 nucleotides line up with TRBD1. The CDR3 length is 14 residues. From germline, CDR1 is SGHRS and CDR2 YFSETQ. Trimming cost V 0 bases and J 3 bases; bases outside gene matches: 1. In DNA, the CDR3 is TGCGCCAGCAGCTTGGGACAGGGGAAAGAGACCCAGTACTTC. This translates into CASSLGQGKETQYF.

This clone was observed a single time. This chain connects TRBV5-8 to TRBJ2-2; 7 bases line up with TRBD2. V lost 4 bases and J lost 1; bases outside the gene matches: 4. The CDR3 totals 15 residues. In germline, CDR1 is SGHTS, CDR2 YDEGEE. The DNA of the CDR3 is TGTGCCAGCAGCCCAATAGCGGGGAACACCGGGGAGCTGTTTTTT. It is translated as CASSPIAGNTGELFF.

The chain carries TRBV3-1 (or the pseudogene TRBV3-2) and TRBJ2-6; D is possibly TRBD1 (6 bases). Trimming shortened V by 4 bases and J by 1 base, and 11 bases separated the two germline ends. This CDR3 spans 16 amino acids. CDR1 and CDR2 (germline): LGHDT, YNNKEL (reference sequence). For the CDR3, the DNA is TGTGCCAGCAGCCTAACTACAGGGTCTGGGGCCAACGTCCTGACTTTC. Amino acids: CASSLTTGSGANVLTF.

The chain is built from TRBV11-1 and TRBJ2-2; D is undetermined. The V gene's germline CDR1 is SGHAT and CDR2 FQDESV (reference sequence). The length of the CDR3 is 15 residues. Trimming left V 5 bases short and J 5 bases short, with 15 bases between. The CDR3 DNA sequence: TGTGCCAGCAGCCCAAGGTCTAGAAAGACCGGGGAGCTGTTTTTT. This translates into CASSPRSRKTGELFF.